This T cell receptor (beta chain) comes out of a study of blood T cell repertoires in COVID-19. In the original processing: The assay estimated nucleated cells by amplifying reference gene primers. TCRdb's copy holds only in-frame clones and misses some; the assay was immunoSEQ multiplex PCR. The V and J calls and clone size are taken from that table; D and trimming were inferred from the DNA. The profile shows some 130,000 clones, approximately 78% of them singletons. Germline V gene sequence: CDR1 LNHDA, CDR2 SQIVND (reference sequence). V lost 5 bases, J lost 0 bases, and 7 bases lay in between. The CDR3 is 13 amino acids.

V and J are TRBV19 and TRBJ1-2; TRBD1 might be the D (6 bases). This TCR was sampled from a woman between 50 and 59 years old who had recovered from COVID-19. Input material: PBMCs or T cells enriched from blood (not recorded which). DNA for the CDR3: TGTGCCAGTAGTTACAGGGCTAACTATGGCTACACCTTC. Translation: CASSYRANYGYTF.